The rows below give T cell receptor beta chains drawn from one sample of a study of regulatory T cells in long-lasting Graves disease. One entry per CDR3 protein, called by TCRdb with MiXCR from the multiplex PCR reads. This table holds 350,000 to 450,000 distinct CDR3 sequences, 15% found once. These sequences were also reported in another study, on T cells in Graves' hyperthyroidism and ophthalmopathy.

The specimen comprised peripheral blood mononuclear cells (PBMCs), sampled at new diagnosis, from a patient treated with antithyroid drugs. All receptors come from a woman in her 40s with Graves disease. CDR3s include the opening cysteine and the closing phenylalanine or tryptophan. The D gene is left open where the match is weak. Some rows have no size entry. The others give once, few or many, or a class for an expanded clone.

J: TRBJ2-7
D: -
length: 15
V: TRBV27
size: many
DNA: TGTGCCAGCAGTTCCTCCCCCCGGGGCCAATACGAGCAGTACTTC
CDR3: CASSSSPRGQYEQYF

J: TRBJ2-5
D: TRBD2
length: 18
V: TRBV5-4
size: -
DNA: TGTGCCAGCAGCAAACCGGGACTAGCGGGAGGGGTCCAAGAGACCCAGTACTTC
CDR3: CASSKPGLAGGVQETQYF

J: TRBJ2-7
D: -
length: 16
V: TRBV27
size: many
DNA: TGTGCCAGCAGTCCGCCCCCTAGCGTGATTCCCTACGAGCAGTACTTC
CDR3: CASSPPPSVIPYEQYF

J: TRBJ2-1
D: TRBD1
length: 12
V: TRBV19
size: few
DNA: TGTGCCAGTAGTCCGTTACAGGGGGCATCCTTCTTC
CDR3: CASSPLQGASFF

J: TRBJ1-3
D: TRBD1
length: 15
V: TRBV27
size: many
DNA: TGTGCCAGCAGCGCTTTAGGGGGCGGAGGAAACACCATATATTTT
CDR3: CASSALGGGGNTIYF

J: TRBJ2-5
D: TRBD2
length: 16
V: TRBV20-1
size: many
DNA: TGCAGTGCTAGAGAGGGACTAGCGGGAGTTGGAGAGACCCAGTACTTC
CDR3: CSAREGLAGVGETQYF

J: TRBJ1-3
D: -
length: 15
V: TRBV2
size: many
DNA: TGTGCCATCCAGTGGGGCCCAAGCTCTGGAAACACCATATATTTT
CDR3: CAIQWGPSSGNTIYF

J: TRBJ1-5
D: -
length: 14
V: TRBV27
size: few
DNA: TGTGCCAGCAGTTTACGAGGGATTAATCAGCCCCAGCATTTT
CDR3: CASSLRGINQPQHF

J: TRBJ1-1
D: -
length: 14
V: TRBV20-1
size: many
DNA: TGCAGTGCTAGCGGAACAGGGCGGGGTACTGAAGCTTTCTTT
CDR3: CSASGTGRGTEAFF

J: TRBJ1-1
D: TRBD1
length: 15
V: TRBV12-3/TRBV12-4
size: once
DNA: TGTGCCAGCAGTGTAACAGGGGGCTCGCTCACTGAAGCTTTCTTT
CDR3: CASSVTGGSLTEAFF

J: TRBJ2-1
D: TRBD2
length: 19
V: TRBV14
size: -
DNA: TGTGCCAGCAGCCTCATGAGACTAGCGGATTATCGGGCCTACAATGAGCAGTTCTTC
CDR3: CASSLMRLADYRAYNEQFF

J: TRBJ2-1
D: TRBD2
length: 18
V: TRBV28
size: many
DNA: TGTGCCAGCAGTTTTTTATACTATGGGAGGGGCGCCGGCAATGAGCAGTTCTTC
CDR3: CASSFLYYGRGAGNEQFF

J: TRBJ2-5
D: TRBD2
length: 17
V: TRBV19
size: many
DNA: TGTGCCACCAAAAAGCGAGCGGGATCGGCGGTACAAGAGACCCAGTACTTC
CDR3: CATKKRAGSAVQETQYF

J: TRBJ2-1
D: TRBD2
length: 16
V: TRBV20-1
size: few
DNA: TGCAGTGCTAGAGCCAGAGCGGGAGGGCCAGTTAATGAGCAGTTCTTC
CDR3: CSARARAGGPVNEQFF

J: TRBJ2-1
D: -
length: 12
V: TRBV29-1
size: few
DNA: TGCAGCGCTGACCTCCCGGACAATGAGCAGTTCTTC
CDR3: CSADLPDNEQFF

J: TRBJ2-1
D: TRBD2
length: 13
V: TRBV30
size: -
DNA: TGTGCCTGGAGCAGGACTAGCCGAAATGAGCAGTTCTTC
CDR3: CAWSRTSRNEQFF

J: TRBJ1-1
D: -
length: 12
V: TRBV19
size: -
DNA: TGTGCCACCAGCAGGGGAACCGGTGAAGCTTTCTTT
CDR3: CATSRGTGEAFF

J: TRBJ2-3
D: TRBD1
length: 14
V: TRBV6-1
size: few
DNA: TGTGCCACAAAAATACAGGGGAACACAGATACGCAGTATTTT
CDR3: CATKIQGNTDTQYF

J: TRBJ2-5
D: TRBD2
length: 16
V: TRBV27
size: many
DNA: TGTGCCAGCGCCCACACCCGACTAGCGGGACAAGAGACCCAGTACTTC
CDR3: CASAHTRLAGQETQYF

J: TRBJ1-4
D: -
length: 16
V: TRBV6-9
size: -
DNA: TGTACCAGCAGTTACGACCCCAGCAGCTTGGGTGAAAAACTGTTTTTT
CDR3: CTSSYDPSSLGEKLFF

J: TRBJ2-2
D: TRBD1
length: 15
V: TRBV19
size: -
DNA: TGTGCCAGTACCGCGACAGGGGGCTCCACCGGGGAGCTGTTTTTT
CDR3: CASTATGGSTGELFF

J: TRBJ1-5
D: -
length: 15
V: TRBV19
size: few
DNA: TGTGCCAGTAGTCTGGGCAGGCCCTTCGGGCAGCCCCAGCATTTT
CDR3: CASSLGRPFGQPQHF

J: TRBJ2-7
D: -
length: 13
V: TRBV28
size: many
DNA: TGTGCCAGCAGTCCGACAGGTTTGGACGAGCAGTACTTC
CDR3: CASSPTGLDEQYF

J: TRBJ2-7
D: TRBD2
length: 15
V: TRBV20-1
size: -
DNA: TGCAGTGCTAACTCCGGGACTAGCGGGACAGGCGAGCAGTACTTT
CDR3: CSANSGTSGTGEQYF

J: TRBJ1-1
D: -
length: 14
V: TRBV18
size: many
DNA: TGTGCCAGCTCCCCTCCGACGGGTTACACTGAAGCTTTCTTT
CDR3: CASSPPTGYTEAFF

J: TRBJ2-3
D: -
length: 16
V: TRBV5-1
size: many
DNA: TGCGCCAGCAGCTCGGGCTTCGTTACCCTCACAGATACGCAGTATTTT
CDR3: CASSSGFVTLTDTQYF

J: TRBJ2-3
D: -
length: 15
V: TRBV28
size: large
DNA: TGTGCCAGCAGTTTAAAACTAGCTTGGGCAGATACGCAGTATTTT
CDR3: CASSLKLAWADTQYF

J: TRBJ1-2
D: TRBD1
length: 13
V: TRBV10-3
size: many
DNA: TGTGCCATATCAGGGGGCCCTAACTATGGCTACACCTTC
CDR3: CAISGGPNYGYTF

J: TRBJ2-2
D: TRBD1
length: 16
V: TRBV7-2
size: many
DNA: TGTGCCAGCAGCTCGGGACAGGGGGTTGTTTTAGGGGAGCTGTTTTTT
CDR3: CASSSGQGVVLGELFF

J: TRBJ1-5
D: -
length: 16
V: TRBV30
size: many
DNA: TGTGCCTGGAGTGTACCGGGTCACCCTAGCAATCAGCCCCAGCATTTT
CDR3: CAWSVPGHPSNQPQHF

J: TRBJ1-1
D: -
length: 12
V: TRBV6-5
size: few
DNA: TGTGCCAGCAGTTATGGGCCACCTGAAGCTTTCTTT
CDR3: CASSYGPPEAFF

J: TRBJ1-2
D: TRBD1
length: 13
V: TRBV7-2
size: few
DNA: TGTGCCAGCAGCTCCCGGACAGGGAATGGCTACACCTTC
CDR3: CASSSRTGNGYTF

J: TRBJ2-7
D: TRBD2
length: 14
V: TRBV10-2
size: few
DNA: TGCGCCAGCAGTGGAGCGGGAGGGCCTTACGAGCAGTACTTC
CDR3: CASSGAGGPYEQYF

J: TRBJ2-1
D: TRBD2
length: 16
V: TRBV12-3/TRBV12-4
size: many
DNA: TGTGCCAGCAGGTCCCGGTGGCTAGCGGGAGGCAATGAGCAGTTCTTC
CDR3: CASRSRWLAGGNEQFF

J: TRBJ2-3
D: TRBD1
length: 12
V: TRBV24-1
size: many
DNA: TGTGCCACCACGGACAGGGGAGATACGCAGTATTTT
CDR3: CATTDRGDTQYF